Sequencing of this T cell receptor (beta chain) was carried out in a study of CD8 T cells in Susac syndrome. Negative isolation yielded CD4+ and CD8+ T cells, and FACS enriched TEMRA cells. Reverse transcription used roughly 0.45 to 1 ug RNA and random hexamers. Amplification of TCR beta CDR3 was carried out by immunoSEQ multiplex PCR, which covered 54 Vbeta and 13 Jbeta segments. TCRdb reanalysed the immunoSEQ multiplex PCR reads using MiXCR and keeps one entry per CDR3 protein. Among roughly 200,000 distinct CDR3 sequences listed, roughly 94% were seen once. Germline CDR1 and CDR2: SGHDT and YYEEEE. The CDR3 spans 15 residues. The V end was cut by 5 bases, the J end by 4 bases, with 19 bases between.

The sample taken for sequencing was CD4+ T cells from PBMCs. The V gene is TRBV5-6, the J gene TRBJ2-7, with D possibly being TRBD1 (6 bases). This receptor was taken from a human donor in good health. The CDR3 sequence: CASSSQGLATYEQYV. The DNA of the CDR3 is TGTGCCAGCAGTTCACAGGGTCTCGCGACTTACGAGCAGTACGTC.